These 15 T cell receptor beta chains came from one sample sequenced in a study. TCRdb recomputed calls from the 5' RACE reads with MiXCR, one row per CDR3 protein. The table shows roughly 69,000 distinct CDR3 sequences, with 20% to 25% occurring only once. What was sequenced was memory CD4+ T cells sorted from a lymph node. Stated subset: memory CD4+ T cells, CD4+CD45RO+CD25-. These receptors all stem from a female donor with breast cancer.

The rearrangement uses TRBV5-1 and TRBJ1-5, with 7 bases identical to TRBD1. CDR3 length equals 15 residues. Germline V gene sequence: CDR1 SGHRS, CDR2 YFSETQ. After removal of 5 bases from V and 1 base from J, the junction contained 6 bases not matched to a gene. CDR3 region: CASRTGTESNQPQHF. In DNA, the CDR3 is TGCGCCAGCAGAACCGGGACAGAAAGCAATCAGCCCCAGCATTTT.

This clonotype has just a few counts. The chain carries TRBV9 and TRBJ2-3; weak D call: TRBD1 (6 bases). The CDR3 covers 17 residues. Germline V gene lookup returns CDR1 SGDLS and CDR2 YYNGEE. Between the trimmed V and J ends, which lost 2 bases and 0 bases, there was a span of 16 bases. The CDR3 here is CASSVSGGHRSTDTQYF. Written as DNA, the CDR3 is TGTGCCAGCAGCGTGAGTGGGGGACACCGGAGCACAGATACGCAGTATTTT.

This clonotype was seen more than once but under ten times. This chain links TRBV28 with TRBJ2-7; no clear D. Germline V gives CDR1 MDHEN, CDR2 SYDVKM. Trimming shortened V by 6 bases and J by 1 base, and 19 bases separated the two germline ends. CDR3 length: 16 amino acids. The CDR3 region is CASSPTSYHYSYEQYF. Written as DNA, the CDR3 is TGTGCCAGCAGCCCCACAAGTTACCATTATTCCTACGAGCAGTACTTC.

The CDR3 sequence: CASRPRQGTSDTQHF. DNA of the CDR3: TGTGCCAGCAGGCCCCGACAGGGTACCTCAGATACGCAGCATTTT. This rearrangement joins TRBV6-1 to TRBJ2-3; 7 bases agree with TRBD1. The J call could be wrong; TRBJ1-5 is a better fit for the DNA end. CDR1 is MNHNS and CDR2 is SASEGT in the germline V gene. The CDR3 is 15 residues long.

This clonotype was observed a few times. The gene calls are TRBV6-2 or TRBV6-3 and TRBJ2-2; 7 bases map to TRBD1. CDR1 is MNHEY and CDR2 is SVGEGT in the germline V gene. The CDR3 is 14 residues long. V was pared by 6 bases and J by 3 bases, with 4 bases of the junction left unmatched. The CDR3 loop is CASRTTGYTGELFF. The CDR3 region has the DNA TGTGCCAGCAGAACGACAGGGTACACCGGGGAGCTGTTTTTT.

The chain recombines TRBV18 with TRBJ1-1, with a tentative D call TRBD1 (5 bases). V lost 6 bases and J lost 1, with 12 bases in between. Germline lookup yields CDR1 KGHSH and CDR2 LQKENI. The CDR3 totals 14 residues. DNA of the CDR3: TGTGCCAGCTCGTACGGGGCATCGAACACTGAAGCTTTCTTT. It specifies CASSYGASNTEAFF.

Ten or more counts support this clonotype. The chain couples TRBV18 to TRBJ2-7; D might be TRBD1 (6 bases). This CDR3 spans 13 amino acids. Germline CDR1 is KGHSH and CDR2 is LQKENI. V gave up 3 bases and J gave up 3 bases, with 9 bases separating them. The CDR3 reads CASSPTGNYEQYF. In DNA, the CDR3 is TGTGCCAGCTCACCTACAGGGAACTACGAGCAGTACTTC. Using reference TRBV18 and TRBJ2-7 for the parts outside the CDR3, the full variable domain is NAGVMQNPRHLVRRRGQEARLRCSPMKGHSHVYWYRQLPEEGLKFMVYLQKENIIDESGMPKERFSAEFPKEGPSILRIQQVVRGDSAAYFCASSPTGNYEQYFGPGTRLTVT.

This clonotype was found many times. The chain carries TRBV9 and TRBJ2-1; D is unresolved. Trimming stripped 2 bases from V and 1 base from J, with 10 bases between. CDR3 length: 15 residues. Germline V gives CDR1 SGDLS, CDR2 YYNGEE. The CDR3 DNA sequence: TGTGCCAGCAGCGTCCGGGCAGATTCCTACAATGAGCAGTTCTTC. It codes for CASSVRADSYNEQFF.

This clonotype was counted between two and nine times. J is TRBJ1-4 and V is TRBV7-9; 8 bases are a match to TRBD1. With V trimmed by 5 bases and J by 8 bases, 7 bases remained unmatched. CDR3 length: 14 residues. Looked up from germline, CDR1 is SEHNR and CDR2 is FQNEAQ (reference sequence). CDR3: CASSRGQGGEKLFF. CDR3 nucleotides: TGTGCCAGCAGCCGAGGACAGGGAGGAGAAAAACTGTTTTTT.

There are a few counts of this clonotype. V and J are TRBV12-3 or TRBV12-4 and TRBJ1-4; a possible D gene is TRBD1 (5 bases). V shed 4 bases and J shed 7 bases, with 16 bases lying between them. This CDR3 is built from 15 residues. This CDR3 reads CASSSFPGSGEKLFF. The CDR3 nucleotides are TGTGCCAGCAGTTCCTTTCCAGGGAGCGGTGAAAAACTGTTTTTT.

V is TRBV5-5 and J is TRBJ1-1; a possible D gene is TRBD1 (5 bases). The CDR3 extends over 14 amino acids. V was shortened by 0 bases and J by 4 bases, with 10 bases between the two germline ends. From germline, CDR1 is SGHKS and CDR2 YYEKEE (reference sequence). CDR3 DNA sequence: TGTGCCAGCAGCTTGGTCAGGGTCGGCACTGAAGCTTTCTTT. Translation: CASSLVRVGTEAFF.

This clonotype came up a few times. J is TRBJ2-3 and V is TRBV4-1, with TRBD2 identical over 13 bases. The CDR3 consists of 21 residues. After removal of 0 bases from V and 5 bases from J, the junction contained 17 bases not matched to a gene. Germline V CDR1 and CDR2: MGHRA, YSYEKL. CDR3 DNA sequence: TGCGCCAGCAGCCAAGAATCGGGGGTTCGGCTACTAGCGGGAGGGGTAGATACGCAGTATTTT. It is translated as CASSQESGVRLLAGGVDTQYF.

The rearrangement uses TRBV5-4 and TRBJ2-2; TRBD2 might be the D (7 bases). Germline CDR1 reads SGHNT; CDR2 reads YYREEE (reference sequence). The ends were cut back, 2 bases at V and 4 bases at J, with 12 bases in the middle. The CDR3 spans 15 residues. In nucleotides, the CDR3 is TGTGCCAGCAGCTTAGGGGGGGGTCGCACCGGGGAGCTGTTTTTT. This codes for CASSLGGGRTGELFF.

About this clonotype: A read error may account for a junction end that differs from germline. The chain joins TRBV7-8 to TRBJ2-7, with 7 bases matching TRBD1. CDR3 size: 15 residues. The V gene's germline CDR1 is SGHVS and CDR2 FQNEAQ. The CDR3 region is CASCLATGPNYEQYF. In DNA form, the CDR3 reads TGTGCCAGCTGCTTAGCGACAGGGCCAAACTACGAGCAGTACTTC.

This clonotype appeared a few times. This chain links TRBV7-9 with TRBJ1-6, with no clear D. The CDR3 has 13 residues. V was clipped by 1 base and J by 8 bases, with 6 bases between them. CDR1 SEHNR and CDR2 FQNEAQ come from the germline V gene (reference sequence). CDR3 region: CASSLDLDSPLHF. In nucleotides, the CDR3 is TGTGCCAGCAGCTTAGATCTAGATTCACCCCTCCACTTT.